The sequence of this T cell receptor (beta chain) was determined in a study of blood T cell repertoires in COVID-19. Libraries were prepared by immunoSEQ multiplex PCR; TCRdb keeps only in-frame clonotypes and omits some of them. The sample has 88,000 or so clones; around 80% are singletons. The CDR3 is 13 amino acids. CDR1 and CDR2 (germline): SNHLY, FYNNEI. The V gene lost 5 bases and the J gene lost 2 bases, with 9 bases spanning the gap. This sequence joins TRBV2 and TRBJ1-2, with D possibly matching TRBD1 (5 bases). The sequence came from an elderly man with acute or convalescent COVID-19. Sequenced input: peripheral blood. The CDR3 spells CASSRQTNYGYTF. The CDR3 DNA is TGTGCCAGCAGTAGACAGACAAACTATGGCTACACCTTC. The whole variable domain, filled in from reference TRBV2 and TRBJ1-2, reads EPEVTQTPSHQVTQMGQEVILRCVPISNHLYFYWYRQILGQKVEFLVSFYNNEISEKSEIFDDQFSVERPDGSNFTLKIRSTKLEDSAMYFCASSRQTNYGYTFGSGTRLTVV.